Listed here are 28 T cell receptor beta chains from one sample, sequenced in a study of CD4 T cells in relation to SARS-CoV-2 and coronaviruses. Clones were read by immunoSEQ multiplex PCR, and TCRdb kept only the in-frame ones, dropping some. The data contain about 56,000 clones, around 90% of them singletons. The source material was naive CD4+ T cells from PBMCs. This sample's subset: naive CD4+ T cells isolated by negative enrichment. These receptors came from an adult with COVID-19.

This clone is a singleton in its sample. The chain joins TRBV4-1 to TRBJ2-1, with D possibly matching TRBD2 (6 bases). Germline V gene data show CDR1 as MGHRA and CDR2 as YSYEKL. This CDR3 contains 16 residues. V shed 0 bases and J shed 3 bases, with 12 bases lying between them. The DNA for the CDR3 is TGCGCCAGCAGCCAAGACATGGCGGGAATCTACAATGAGCAGTTCTTC. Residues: CASSQDMAGIYNEQFF.

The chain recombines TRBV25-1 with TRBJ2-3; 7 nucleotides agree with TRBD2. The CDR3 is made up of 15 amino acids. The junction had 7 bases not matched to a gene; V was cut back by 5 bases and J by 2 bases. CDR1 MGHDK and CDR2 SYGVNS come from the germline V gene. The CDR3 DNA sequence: TGTGCCAGCAGTACCTCTAGCGGAAACACAGATACGCAGTATTTT. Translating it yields CASSTSSGNTDTQYF.

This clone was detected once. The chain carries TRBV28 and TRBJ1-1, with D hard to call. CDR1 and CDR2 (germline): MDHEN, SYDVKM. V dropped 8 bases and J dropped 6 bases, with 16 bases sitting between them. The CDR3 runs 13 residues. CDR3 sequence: CASGREGRAEAFF. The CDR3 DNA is TGTGCCAGCGGTCGGGAGGGTCGGGCTGAAGCTTTCTTT. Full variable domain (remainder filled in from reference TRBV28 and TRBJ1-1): DVKVTQSSRYLVKRTGEKVFLECVQDMDHENMFWYRQDPGLGLRLIYFSYDVKMKEKGDIPEGYSVSREKKERFSLILESASTNQTSMYLCASGREGRAEAFFGQGTRLTVV.

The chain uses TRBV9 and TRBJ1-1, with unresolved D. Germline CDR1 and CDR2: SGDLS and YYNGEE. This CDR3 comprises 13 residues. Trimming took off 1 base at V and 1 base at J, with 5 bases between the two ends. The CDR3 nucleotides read TGTGCCAGCAGCGTAATCCCGAACACTGAAGCTTTCTTT. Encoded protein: CASSVIPNTEAFF.

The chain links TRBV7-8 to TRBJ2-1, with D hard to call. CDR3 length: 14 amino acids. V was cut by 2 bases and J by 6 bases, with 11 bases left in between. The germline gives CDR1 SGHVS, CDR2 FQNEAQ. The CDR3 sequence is CASSLIQSRNEQFF. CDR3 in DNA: TGTGCCAGCAGCTTAATTCAGTCTCGCAATGAGCAGTTCTTC. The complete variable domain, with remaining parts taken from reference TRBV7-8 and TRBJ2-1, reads GAGVSQSPRYKVAKRGQDVALRCDPISGHVSLFWYQQALGQGPEFLTYFQNEAQLDKSGLPSDRFFAERPEGSVSTLKIQRTQQEDSAVYLCASSLIQSRNEQFFGPGTRLTVL.

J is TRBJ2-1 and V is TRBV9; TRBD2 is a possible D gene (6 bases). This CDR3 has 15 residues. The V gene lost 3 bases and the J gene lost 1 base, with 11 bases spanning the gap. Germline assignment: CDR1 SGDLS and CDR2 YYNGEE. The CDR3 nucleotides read TGTGCCAGCAGCGAGCGGGTTTTTTCCTACAATGAGCAGTTCTTC. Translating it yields CASSERVFSYNEQFF.

CDR3 protein: CATSDGTGFYNEQFF. As DNA, the CDR3 is TGTGCCACCAGTGACGGGACAGGTTTTTACAATGAGCAGTTCTTC. This sequence joins TRBV24-1 and TRBJ2-1, with TRBD1 matching over 8 bases. Trimming cost V 4 bases and J 4 bases; bases outside gene matches: 5. CDR1 is KGHDR and CDR2 is SFDVKD in the germline V gene. This CDR3 region has 15 residues.

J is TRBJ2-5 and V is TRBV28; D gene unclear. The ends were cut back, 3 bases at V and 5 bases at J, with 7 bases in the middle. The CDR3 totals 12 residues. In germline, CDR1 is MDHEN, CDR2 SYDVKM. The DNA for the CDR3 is TGTGCCAGCAGTTTTATTGTGGAGACCCAGTACTTC. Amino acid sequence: CASSFIVETQYF.

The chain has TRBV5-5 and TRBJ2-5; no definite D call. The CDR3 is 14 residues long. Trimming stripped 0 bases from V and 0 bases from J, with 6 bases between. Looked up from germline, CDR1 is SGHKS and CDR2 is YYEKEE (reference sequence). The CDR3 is CASSLDPNQETQYF. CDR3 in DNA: TGTGCCAGCAGCTTGGATCCTAACCAAGAGACCCAGTACTTC.

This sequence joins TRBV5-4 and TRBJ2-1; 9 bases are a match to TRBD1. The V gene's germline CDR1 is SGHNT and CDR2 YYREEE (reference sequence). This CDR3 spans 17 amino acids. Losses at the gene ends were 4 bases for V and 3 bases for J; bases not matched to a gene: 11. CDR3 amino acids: CASSPTGTGRIYNEQFF. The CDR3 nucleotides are TGTGCCAGCAGCCCTACCGGGACAGGGCGTATCTACAATGAGCAGTTCTTC.

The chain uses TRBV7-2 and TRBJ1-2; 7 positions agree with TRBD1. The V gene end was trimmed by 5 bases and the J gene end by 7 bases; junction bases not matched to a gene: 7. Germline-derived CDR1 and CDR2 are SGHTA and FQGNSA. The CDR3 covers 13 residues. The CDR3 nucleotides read TGTGCCAGCAGCGCTCAGGGGGTTGCTGGCTACACCTTC. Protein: CASSAQGVAGYTF.

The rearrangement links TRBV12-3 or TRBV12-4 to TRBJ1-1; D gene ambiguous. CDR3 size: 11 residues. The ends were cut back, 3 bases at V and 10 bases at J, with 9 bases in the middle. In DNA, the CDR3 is TGTGCCAGCAGTTTTGGGGTCGGAGCTTTCTTT. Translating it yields CASSFGVGAFF.

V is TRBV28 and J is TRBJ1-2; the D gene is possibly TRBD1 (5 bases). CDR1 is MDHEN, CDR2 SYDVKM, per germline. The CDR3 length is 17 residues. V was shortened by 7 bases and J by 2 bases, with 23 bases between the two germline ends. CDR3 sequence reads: CASTFRPPGASNYGYTF. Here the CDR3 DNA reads TGTGCCAGCACCTTTAGGCCCCCCGGGGCCTCAAACTATGGCTACACCTTC.

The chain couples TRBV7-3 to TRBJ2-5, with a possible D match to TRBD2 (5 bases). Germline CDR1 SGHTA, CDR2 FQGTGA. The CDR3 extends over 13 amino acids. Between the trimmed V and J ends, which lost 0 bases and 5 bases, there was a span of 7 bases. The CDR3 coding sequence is TGTGCCAGCAGCTTAACGGGCGGGGAGACCCAGTACTTC. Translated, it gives CASSLTGGETQYF.

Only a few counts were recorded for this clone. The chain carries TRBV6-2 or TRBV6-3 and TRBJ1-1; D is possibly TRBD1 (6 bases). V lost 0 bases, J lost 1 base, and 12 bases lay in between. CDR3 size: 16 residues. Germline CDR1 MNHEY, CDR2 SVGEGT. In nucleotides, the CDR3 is TGTGCCAGCAGTTACTCACAGGGTCGCGCGAACACTGAAGCTTTCTTT. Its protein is CASSYSQGRANTEAFF.

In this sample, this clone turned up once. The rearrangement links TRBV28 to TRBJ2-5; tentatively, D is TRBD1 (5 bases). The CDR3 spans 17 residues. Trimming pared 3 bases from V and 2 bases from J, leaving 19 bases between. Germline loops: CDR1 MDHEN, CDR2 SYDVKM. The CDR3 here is CASSLSSAVGEQETQYF. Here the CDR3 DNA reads TGTGCCAGCAGTTTGAGCTCTGCGGTAGGGGAACAAGAGACCCAGTACTTC.

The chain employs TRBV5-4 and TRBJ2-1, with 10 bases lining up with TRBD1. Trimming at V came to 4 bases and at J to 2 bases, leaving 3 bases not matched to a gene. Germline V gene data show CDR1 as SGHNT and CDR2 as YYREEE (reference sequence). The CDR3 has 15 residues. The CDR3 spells CASSPGQGTYNEQFF. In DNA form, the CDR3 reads TGTGCCAGCAGCCCGGGACAGGGGACCTACAATGAGCAGTTCTTC.

CDR3 bases: TGTGCCAGCAGCTTGAGACTAGCGGATATGGGAGAGACCCAGTACTTC. Amino acid sequence: CASSLRLADMGETQYF. The V and J genes are TRBV5-4 and TRBJ2-5, with 9 bases lining up with TRBD2. The CDR3 extends over 16 amino acids. V lost 1 base and J lost 4; bases outside the gene matches: 8. Germline values: CDR1 SGHNT, CDR2 YYREEE (reference sequence). Together with reference TRBV5-4 and TRBJ2-5, the CDR3 gives the full variable domain: ETGVTQSPTHLIKTRGQQVTLRCSSQSGHNTVSWYQQALGQGPQFIFQYYREEENGRGNFPPRFSGLQFPNYSSELNVNALELDDSALYLCASSLRLADMGETQYFGPGTRLLVL.

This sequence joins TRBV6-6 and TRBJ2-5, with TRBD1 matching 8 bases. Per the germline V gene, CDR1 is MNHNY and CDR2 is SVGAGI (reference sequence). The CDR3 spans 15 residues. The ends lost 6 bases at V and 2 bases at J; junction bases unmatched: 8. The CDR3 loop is CASSTRTGSQETQYF. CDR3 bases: TGTGCCAGCAGCACACGGACAGGGTCACAAGAGACCCAGTACTTC.

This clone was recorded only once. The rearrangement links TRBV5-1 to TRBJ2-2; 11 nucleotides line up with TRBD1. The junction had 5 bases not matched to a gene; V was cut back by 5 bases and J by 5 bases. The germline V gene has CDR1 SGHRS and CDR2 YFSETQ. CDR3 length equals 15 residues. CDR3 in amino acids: CASRRTGGKTGELFF. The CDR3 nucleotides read TGCGCCAGCAGACGGACAGGGGGCAAAACCGGGGAGCTGTTTTTT.

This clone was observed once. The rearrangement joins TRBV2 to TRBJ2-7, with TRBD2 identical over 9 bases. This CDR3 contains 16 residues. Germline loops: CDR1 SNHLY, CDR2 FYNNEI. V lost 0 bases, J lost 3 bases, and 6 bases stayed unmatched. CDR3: CASSEALIAGVYEQYF. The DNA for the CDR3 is TGTGCCAGCAGTGAAGCGTTAATAGCGGGAGTCTACGAGCAGTACTTC. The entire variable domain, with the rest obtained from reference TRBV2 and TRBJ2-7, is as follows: EPEVTQTPSHQVTQMGQEVILRCVPISNHLYFYWYRQILGQKVEFLVSFYNNEISEKSEIFDDQFSVERPDGSNFTLKIRSTKLEDSAMYFCASSEALIAGVYEQYFGPGTRLTVT.

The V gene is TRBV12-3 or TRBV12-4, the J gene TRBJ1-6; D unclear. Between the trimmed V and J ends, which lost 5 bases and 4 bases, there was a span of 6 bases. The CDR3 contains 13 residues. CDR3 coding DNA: TGTGCCAGCAGTCAGAAGTATAATTCACCCCTCCACTTT. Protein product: CASSQKYNSPLHF.

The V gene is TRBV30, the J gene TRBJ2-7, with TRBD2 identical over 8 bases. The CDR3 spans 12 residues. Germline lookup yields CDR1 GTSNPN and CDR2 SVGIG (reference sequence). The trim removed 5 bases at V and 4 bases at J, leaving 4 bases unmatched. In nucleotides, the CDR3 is TGTGCCTGGGGGACTAGTCGGTACGAGCAGTACTTC. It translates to CAWGTSRYEQYF.

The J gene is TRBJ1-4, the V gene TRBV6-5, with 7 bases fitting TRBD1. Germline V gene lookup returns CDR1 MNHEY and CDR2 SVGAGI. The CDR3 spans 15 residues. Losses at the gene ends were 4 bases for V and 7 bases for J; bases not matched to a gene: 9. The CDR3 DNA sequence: TGTGCCAGCAGTTTCGACAGGGCTGTTGGTGAAAAACTGTTTTTT. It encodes CASSFDRAVGEKLFF.

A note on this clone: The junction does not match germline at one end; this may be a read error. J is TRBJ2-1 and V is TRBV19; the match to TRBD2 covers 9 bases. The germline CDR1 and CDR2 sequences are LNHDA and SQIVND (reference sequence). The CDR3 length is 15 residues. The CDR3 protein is CAGSLGLADYNEQFF. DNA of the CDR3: TGTGCCGGTAGTTTGGGACTAGCAGACTACAATGAGCAGTTCTTC.

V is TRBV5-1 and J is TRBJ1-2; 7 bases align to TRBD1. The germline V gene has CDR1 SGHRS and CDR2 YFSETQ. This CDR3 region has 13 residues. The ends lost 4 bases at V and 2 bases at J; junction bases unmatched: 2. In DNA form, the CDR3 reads TGCGCCAGCAGCCAGACAGGGAACTATGGCTACACCTTC. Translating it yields CASSQTGNYGYTF.

The CDR3 spells CASSMQRRPQHF. In DNA, the CDR3 is TGTGCCAGTAGTATGCAACGCCGGCCCCAGCATTTT. J is TRBJ1-5 and V is TRBV19, with no clear D. V lost 3 bases, J lost 9 bases, and 9 bases lay in between. In germline, CDR1 is LNHDA, CDR2 SQIVND (reference sequence). The CDR3 totals 12 residues.

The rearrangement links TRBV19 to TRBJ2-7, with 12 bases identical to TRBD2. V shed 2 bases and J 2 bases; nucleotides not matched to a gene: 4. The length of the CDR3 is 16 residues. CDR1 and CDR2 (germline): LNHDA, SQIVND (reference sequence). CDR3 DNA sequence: TGTGCCAGTAGTATACTAGCGGGAGGGCAAACCTACGAGCAGTACTTC. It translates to CASSILAGGQTYEQYF.